Listed here is a single T cell receptor (beta chain). The target antigen is unknown. The sample is drawn from a study of CD8 T cells in ankylosing spondylitis. Study findings and constraints: Reportedly, disease-linked clones are significantly enriched in ankylosing spondylitis patients' matched synovial fluid. For ankylosing spondylitis blood, a TCR beta motif of several highly homologous variants appeared characteristic. Those disease-linked clones were CD8+; they were also relatively rare in peripheral blood.

V was clipped by 6 bases and J by 0 bases; unmatched bases: 4. Germline-derived CDR1 and CDR2 are SGHTA and FQGNSA. CDR3 length equals 14 residues. Preparation of TCR beta libraries was done by quantitative 5'-RACE with molecular barcodes. TCRdb recomputed calls from the 5' RACE reads with MiXCR, one row per CDR3 protein. The table lists more than 650,000 distinct CDR3 sequences, roughly 12% of them singletons. The J gene is TRBJ2-7, the V gene TRBV7-2; 8 bases are shared with TRBD1. The specimen sequenced was blood, either unsorted or a sorted T cell fraction (not recorded which). The receptor's source is a male donor with ankylosing spondylitis. This chain's CDR3 is CASRQGQGSYEQYF. The DNA of the CDR3 is TGTGCCAGCAGGCAAGGACAGGGCTCCTACGAGCAGTACTTC.